The rows below give T cell receptor beta chains drawn from one sample of a study of high-grade serous ovarian cancer treatment subgroups. Here immunoSEQ multiplex PCR was the method, and the copy in TCRdb shows in-frame clones only, minus some. The sample holds thousands of clones, just under 80% seen once. Sequenced input: tumor tissue. These receptors came from a human donor with high-grade serous ovarian cancer. Both conserved end residues are trimmed from each CDR3.

V gene	J gene	CDR3 protein
TRBV5-1	TRBJ1-2	ASSFFSGTDRYGYT
TRBV9	TRBJ2-3	ASSPGGLAGGSTDTQY
TRBV7-2	TRBJ2-4	ASSPRALAKNIQY
TRBV4-3	TRBJ1-4	ASSQGNRVWEKLF
TRBV9	TRBJ2-5	ASSDNRDRGWETQY
TRBV2	TRBJ2-2	ASTALPGELF
TRBV18	TRBJ2-1	ASSAIYNEQF
TRBV5-5	TRBJ2-7	ASSLAAQGPYEQY
TRBV28	TRBJ2-1	ASSLRLGNEQF
TRBV2	TRBJ2-7	ASSANSGGPYEQY
TRBV6-5	TRBJ1-2	ASSYPGGYT
TRBV15	TRBJ1-2	ATSREGVNYGYT
TRBV7-2	TRBJ2-1	ASSSPRGWWF
TRBV7-2	TRBJ2-5	ASSPVGGRGQETQY
TRBV7-9	TRBJ2-7	ASSRTSGSGGYEQY
TRBV7-2	TRBJ2-7	ASSASGTGLYEQY
TRBV28	TRBJ1-2	ASSWTGVYGYT
TRBV21-1	TRBJ1-1	ASSNGKIGVTEAF
TRBV5-1	TRBJ1-6	ASSLAQGSFSPLH
TRBV4-1	TRBJ2-7	ASSQGSQAYYEQY
TRBV4-2	TRBJ2-3	ASSQPGLAGGTDTQY
TRBV9	TRBJ2-7	ASSPTPTGGPAYEQY
TRBV5-1	TRBJ1-1	ASSKGGQGGNTEAF